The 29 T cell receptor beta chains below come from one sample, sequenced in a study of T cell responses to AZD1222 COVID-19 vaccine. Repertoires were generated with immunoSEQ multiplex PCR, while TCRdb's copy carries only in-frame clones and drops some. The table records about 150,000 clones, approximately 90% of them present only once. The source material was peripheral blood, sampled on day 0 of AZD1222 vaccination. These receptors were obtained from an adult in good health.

This chain's CDR3 is CATSRGGARAEQYF. In DNA form, the CDR3 reads TGTGCCACCAGCAGAGGAGGGGCTAGGGCCGAGCAGTACTTC. The V and J genes are TRBV15 and TRBJ2-7; TRBD1 or TRBD2 may be the D gene (5 bases each). With 1 base removed from V and 6 bases from J, the gap between germline ends came to 13 bases. Germline loops: CDR1 LNHNV, CDR2 YYDKDF (reference sequence). The CDR3 spans 14 residues.

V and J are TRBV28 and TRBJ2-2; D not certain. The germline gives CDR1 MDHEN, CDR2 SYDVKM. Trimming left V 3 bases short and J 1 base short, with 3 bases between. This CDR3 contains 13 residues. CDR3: CASSLGNTGELFF. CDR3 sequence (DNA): TGTGCCAGCAGTTTGGGGAACACCGGGGAGCTGTTTTTT.

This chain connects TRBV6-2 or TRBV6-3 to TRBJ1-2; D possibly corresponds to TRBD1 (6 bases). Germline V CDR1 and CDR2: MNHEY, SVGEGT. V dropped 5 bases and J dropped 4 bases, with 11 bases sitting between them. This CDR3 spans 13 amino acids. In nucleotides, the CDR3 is TGTGCCAGCAGTATCACAGGGTCCTATGGCTACACCTTC. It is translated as CASSITGSYGYTF.

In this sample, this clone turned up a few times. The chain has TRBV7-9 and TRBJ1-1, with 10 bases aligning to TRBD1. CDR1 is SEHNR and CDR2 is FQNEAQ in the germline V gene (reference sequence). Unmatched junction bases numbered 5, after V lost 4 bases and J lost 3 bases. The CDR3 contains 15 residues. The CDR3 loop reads CASSSWTGGDTEAFF. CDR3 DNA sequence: TGTGCCAGCAGCTCCTGGACAGGGGGGGACACTGAAGCTTTCTTT.

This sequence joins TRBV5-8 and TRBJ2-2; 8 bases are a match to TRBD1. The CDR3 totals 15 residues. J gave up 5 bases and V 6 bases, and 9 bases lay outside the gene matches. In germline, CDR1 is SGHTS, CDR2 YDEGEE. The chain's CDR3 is CASTPPGQETGELFF. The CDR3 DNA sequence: TGTGCCAGCACCCCCCCGGGACAGGAGACCGGGGAGCTGTTTTTT.

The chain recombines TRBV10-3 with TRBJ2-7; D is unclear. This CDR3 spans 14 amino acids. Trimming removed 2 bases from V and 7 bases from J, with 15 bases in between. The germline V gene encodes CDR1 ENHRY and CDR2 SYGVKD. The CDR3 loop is CAISERSLDGEQYF. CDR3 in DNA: TGTGCCATCAGTGAGAGGTCGCTGGACGGGGAGCAGTACTTC.

CDR3 sequence: CASSYVGGLLNTGELFF. The CDR3 DNA sequence: TGTGCCAGCAGTTACGTCGGAGGACTTTTGAACACCGGGGAGCTGTTTTTT. The chain has TRBV6-2 or TRBV6-3 and TRBJ2-2; D may be TRBD2 (5 bases). This CDR3 region has 17 residues. The ends were cut back, 2 bases at V and 1 base at J, with 14 bases in the middle. CDR1 and CDR2 from the germline V gene are MNHEY and SVGEGT.

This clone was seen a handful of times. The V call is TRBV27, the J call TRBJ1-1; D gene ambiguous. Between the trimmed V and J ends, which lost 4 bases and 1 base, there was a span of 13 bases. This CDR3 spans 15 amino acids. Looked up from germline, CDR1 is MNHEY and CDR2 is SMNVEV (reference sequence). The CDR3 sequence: CASSYYAGANTEAFF. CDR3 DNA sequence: TGTGCCAGCAGTTATTATGCAGGTGCGAACACTGAAGCTTTCTTT.

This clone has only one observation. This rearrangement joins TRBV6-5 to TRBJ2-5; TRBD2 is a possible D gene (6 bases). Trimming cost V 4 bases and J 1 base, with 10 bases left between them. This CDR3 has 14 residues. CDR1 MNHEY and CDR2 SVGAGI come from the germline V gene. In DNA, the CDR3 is TGTGCCAGCAGTTTACCGGGGGTCCAAGAGACCCAGTACTTC. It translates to CASSLPGVQETQYF.

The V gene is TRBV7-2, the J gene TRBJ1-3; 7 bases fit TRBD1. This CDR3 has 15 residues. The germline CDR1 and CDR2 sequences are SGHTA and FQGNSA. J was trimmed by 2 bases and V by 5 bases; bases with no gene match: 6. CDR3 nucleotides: TGTGCCAGCAGCCCTCAGGGACAGACTGGAAACACCATATATTTT. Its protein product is CASSPQGQTGNTIYF.

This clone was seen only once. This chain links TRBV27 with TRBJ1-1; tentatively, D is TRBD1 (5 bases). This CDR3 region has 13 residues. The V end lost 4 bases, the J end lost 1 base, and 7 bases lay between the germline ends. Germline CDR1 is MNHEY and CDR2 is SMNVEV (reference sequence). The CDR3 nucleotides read TGTGCCAGCAGTTCCCAGGGGAACACTGAAGCTTTCTTT. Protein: CASSSQGNTEAFF.

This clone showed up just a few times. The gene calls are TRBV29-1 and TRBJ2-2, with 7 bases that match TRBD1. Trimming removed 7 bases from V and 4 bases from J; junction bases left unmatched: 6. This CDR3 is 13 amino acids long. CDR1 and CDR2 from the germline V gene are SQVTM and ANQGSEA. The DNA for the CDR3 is TGCAGCGCAAGACAGGGCAGCACCGGGGAGCTGTTTTTT. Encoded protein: CSARQGSTGELFF.

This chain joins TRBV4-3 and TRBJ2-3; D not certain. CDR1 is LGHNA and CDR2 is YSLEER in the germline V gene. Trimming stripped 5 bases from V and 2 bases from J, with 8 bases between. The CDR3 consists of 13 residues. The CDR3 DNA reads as TGCGCCAGCAGCTCACTCGCCACAGATACGCAGTATTTT. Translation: CASSSLATDTQYF.

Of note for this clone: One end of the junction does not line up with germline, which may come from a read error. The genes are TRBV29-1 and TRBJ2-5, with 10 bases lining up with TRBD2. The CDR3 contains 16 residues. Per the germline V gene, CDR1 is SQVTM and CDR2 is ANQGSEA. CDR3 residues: CSVEGLAGDDIETQYF. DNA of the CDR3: TGCAGCGTCGAAGGGCTAGCGGGGGACGACATAGAGACCCAGTACTTC.

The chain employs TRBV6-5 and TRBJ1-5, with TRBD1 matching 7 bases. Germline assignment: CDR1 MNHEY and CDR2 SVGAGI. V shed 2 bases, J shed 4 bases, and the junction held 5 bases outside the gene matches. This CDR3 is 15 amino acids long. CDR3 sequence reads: CASSYLQDRNQPQHF. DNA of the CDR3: TGTGCCAGCAGTTACCTCCAGGACAGGAATCAGCCCCAGCATTTT.

CDR3 sequence reads: CASSLMTGNTGELFF. The DNA for the CDR3 is TGTGCCAGCAGCTTAATGACAGGGAACACCGGGGAGCTGTTTTTT. The V and J genes are TRBV11-3 and TRBJ2-2, with a weak D call TRBD1 (6 bases). Germline CDR1 SGHNT, CDR2 YENEEA. This CDR3 is built from 15 residues. Trimming cost V 2 bases and J 1 base, with 8 bases left between them.

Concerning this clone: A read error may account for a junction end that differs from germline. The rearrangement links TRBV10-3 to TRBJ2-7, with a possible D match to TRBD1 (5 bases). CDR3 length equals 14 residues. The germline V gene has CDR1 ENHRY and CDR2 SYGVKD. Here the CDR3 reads CAISESRQNYEQYF. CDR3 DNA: TGCGCCATCAGTGAGTCCCGACAGAACTACGAGCAGTACTTC.

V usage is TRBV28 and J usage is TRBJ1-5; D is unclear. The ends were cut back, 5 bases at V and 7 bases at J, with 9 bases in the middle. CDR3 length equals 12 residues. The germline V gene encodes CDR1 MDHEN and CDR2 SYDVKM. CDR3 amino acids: CASSLGNQPQHF. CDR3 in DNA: TGTGCCAGCAGTCTGGGTAACCAGCCCCAGCATTTT.

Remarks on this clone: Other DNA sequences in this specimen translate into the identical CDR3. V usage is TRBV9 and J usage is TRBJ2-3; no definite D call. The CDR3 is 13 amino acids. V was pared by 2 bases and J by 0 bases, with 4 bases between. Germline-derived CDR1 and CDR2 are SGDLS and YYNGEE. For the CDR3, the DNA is TGTGCCAGCAGCGTCGTCAGCACAGATACGCAGTATTTT. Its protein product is CASSVVSTDTQYF.

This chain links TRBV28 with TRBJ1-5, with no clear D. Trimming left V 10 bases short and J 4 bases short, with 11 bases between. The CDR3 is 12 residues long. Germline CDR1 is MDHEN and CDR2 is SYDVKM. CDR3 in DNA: TGTGCCACCACGGACGGTAATCAGCCCCAGCATTTT. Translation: CATTDGNQPQHF.

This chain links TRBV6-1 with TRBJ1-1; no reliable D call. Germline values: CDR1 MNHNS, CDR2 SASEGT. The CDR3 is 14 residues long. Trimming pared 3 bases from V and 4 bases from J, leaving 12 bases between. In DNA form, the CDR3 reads TGTGCCAGCAGTGAGGGCGAAGAGGGCACTGAAGCTTTCTTT. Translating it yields CASSEGEEGTEAFF.

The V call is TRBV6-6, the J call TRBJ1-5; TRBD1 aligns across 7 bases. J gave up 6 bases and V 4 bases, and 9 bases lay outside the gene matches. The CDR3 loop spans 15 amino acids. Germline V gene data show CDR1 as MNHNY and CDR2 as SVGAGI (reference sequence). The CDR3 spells CASSCPDREGQPQHF. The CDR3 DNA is TGTGCCAGCAGTTGCCCCGACAGGGAAGGTCAGCCCCAGCATTTT.

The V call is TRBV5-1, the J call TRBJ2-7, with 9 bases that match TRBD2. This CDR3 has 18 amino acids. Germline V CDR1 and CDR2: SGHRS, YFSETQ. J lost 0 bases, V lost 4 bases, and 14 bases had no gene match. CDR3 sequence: CASSPPPAGGSSSYEQYF. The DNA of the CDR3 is TGCGCCAGCAGCCCCCCCCCAGCGGGGGGCTCAAGCTCCTACGAGCAGTACTTC.

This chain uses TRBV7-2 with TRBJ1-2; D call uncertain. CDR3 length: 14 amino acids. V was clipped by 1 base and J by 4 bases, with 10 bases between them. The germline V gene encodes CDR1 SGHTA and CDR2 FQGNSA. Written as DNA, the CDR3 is TGTGCCAGCAGCTTAGATCCGACGATCTATGGCTACACCTTC. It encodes CASSLDPTIYGYTF.

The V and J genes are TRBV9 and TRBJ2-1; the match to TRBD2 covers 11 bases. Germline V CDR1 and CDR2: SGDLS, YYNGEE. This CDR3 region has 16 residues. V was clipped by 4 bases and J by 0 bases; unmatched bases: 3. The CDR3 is CASSTGTSGSYNEQFF. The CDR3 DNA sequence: TGTGCCAGCAGCACCGGGACTAGCGGCTCCTACAATGAGCAGTTCTTC.

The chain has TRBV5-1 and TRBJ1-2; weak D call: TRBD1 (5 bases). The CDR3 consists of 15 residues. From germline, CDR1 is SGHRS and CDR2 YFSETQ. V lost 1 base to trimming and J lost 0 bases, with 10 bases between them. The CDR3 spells CASSLRPGANYGYTF. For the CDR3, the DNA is TGCGCCAGCAGCTTGAGGCCGGGGGCTAACTATGGCTACACCTTC.

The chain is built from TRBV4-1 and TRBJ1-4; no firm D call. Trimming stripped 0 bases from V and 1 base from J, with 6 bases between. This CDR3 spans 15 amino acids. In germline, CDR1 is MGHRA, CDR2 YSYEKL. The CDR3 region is CASSQERRTNEKLFF. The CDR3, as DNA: TGCGCCAGCAGCCAAGAACGGAGAACTAATGAAAAACTGTTTTTT.

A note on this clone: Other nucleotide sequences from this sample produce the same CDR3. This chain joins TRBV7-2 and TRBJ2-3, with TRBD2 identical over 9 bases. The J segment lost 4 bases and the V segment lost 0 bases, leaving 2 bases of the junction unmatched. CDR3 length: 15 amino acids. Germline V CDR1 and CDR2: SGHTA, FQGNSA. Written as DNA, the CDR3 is TGTGCCAGCAGCTTAGCGGCGGGGGGGGCAGATACGCAGTATTTT. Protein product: CASSLAAGGADTQYF.

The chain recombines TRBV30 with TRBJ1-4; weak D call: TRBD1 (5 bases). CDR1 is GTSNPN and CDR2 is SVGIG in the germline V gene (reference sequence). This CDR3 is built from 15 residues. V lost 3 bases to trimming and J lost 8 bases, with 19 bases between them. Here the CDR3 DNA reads TGTGCCTGGAGCCGGGGGAGGGCCTCTTTCGAAAAACTGTTTTTT. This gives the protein CAWSRGRASFEKLFF.